This entry features one T cell receptor (beta chain) sequence. This sample was taken from a study of cytomegalovirus exposure and HLA in healthy donors. The PCR employed 60 Vbeta primers together with 13 Jbeta primers. Sequencing was performed with immunoSEQ multiplex PCR; in TCRdb, only in-frame clones are kept and a portion is missing. The sample records 90,000 or so clones, roughly 63% being singletons. V lost 5 bases, J lost 6 bases, and 10 bases lay in between. This CDR3 has 13 amino acids. Germline CDR1 is SEHNR and CDR2 is FQNEAQ (reference sequence). The sample comprised PBMCs. The rearrangement joins TRBV7-9 to TRBJ2-2; tentatively, D is TRBD2 (6 bases). This receptor was identified in a boy under 18 in good health and CMV-seropositive. The CDR3, as DNA: TGTGCCAGCAGCAACCCGGGAGCCGGGGAGCTGTTTTTT. Protein product: CASSNPGAGELFF.